Following are 17 T cell receptor beta chains from one sample sequenced in a study of CD8+CD57+ T cells in acquired aplastic anemia (dated by TCRdb to the late 2010s). For sequencing, an Illumina HiSeq 2000 was employed. Profiling of TCR beta VDJ combinations and CDR3 sequences used genomic DNA as the template. Using fastp at Q25 and MiXCR, TCRdb reprocessed the public reads and kept productive beta chains. One record per CDR3 amino acid sequence lists the most common genes and DNA. Counted in this sample were under 200,000 distinct CDR3 sequences; over 60% of them appeared once. The ten largest clonotypes hold just over 45% of the sample. Material for sequencing was sorted CD4+, CD8+, or CD8+CD57+ T cells (not recorded which) from PBMCs. These receptors came from a human donor with severe aplastic anemia or a healthy control (not recorded which).

As regards this clonotype: A read error may account for a junction end that differs from germline. This chain links TRBV20-1 with TRBJ2-5; weak D call: TRBD1 (6 bases). The length of the CDR3 is 16 residues. Germline V CDR1 and CDR2: DFQATT, SNEGSKA (reference sequence). Here the CDR3 DNA reads TGCAGTGCTAGAGATCTCTGGACAGCAATTCAAGGGACCCAGTACTTC. It yields the protein CSARDLWTAIQGTQYF.

The V call is TRBV10-3, the J call TRBJ2-3; D not certain. Trimming stripped 7 bases from V and 10 bases from J, with 15 bases between. In germline, CDR1 is ENHRY, CDR2 SYGVKD. The length of the CDR3 is 12 residues. CDR3 in amino acids: CAIKGGQAAQYF. In DNA form, the CDR3 reads TGTGCCATCAAGGGTGGGCAGGCAGCGCAGTATTTT.

This chain links TRBV20-1 with TRBJ2-3; TRBD1 matches at 7 bases. Germline-derived CDR1 and CDR2 are DFQATT and SNEGSKA (reference sequence). J was trimmed by 4 bases and V by 1 base; bases with no gene match: 2. CDR3 size: 13 residues. The CDR3 coding sequence is TGCAGTGCTAGAGGAGGGGGCGCAGATACGCAGTATTTT. As protein: CSARGGGADTQYF.

Only a few counts were recorded for this clonotype. V is TRBV5-5 and J is TRBJ2-5; maybe TRBD2 (5 bases). Germline loops: CDR1 SGHKS, CDR2 YYEKEE (reference sequence). The CDR3 consists of 16 residues. V lost 6 bases and J lost 1, with 19 bases in between. The CDR3 is CASTVSVREVQETQYF. In nucleotides, the CDR3 is TGTGCCAGCACCGTTAGTGTCCGGGAAGTCCAAGAGACCCAGTACTTC.

This chain links TRBV20-1 with TRBJ1-5; 9 bases fit TRBD1. CDR3 size: 14 residues. J was trimmed by 8 bases and V by 5 bases; bases with no gene match: 10. Germline assignment: CDR1 DFQATT and CDR2 SNEGSKA (reference sequence). Written as DNA, the CDR3 is TGCAGTGCTGGACCTACAGGGGGCCCGGAGCCCCAGCATTTT. It specifies CSAGPTGGPEPQHF.

The chain couples TRBV19 to TRBJ1-4; the D is unclear. The CDR3 is 13 residues long. Trimming cost V 3 bases and J 5 bases, with 7 bases left between them. Germline loops: CDR1 LNHDA, CDR2 SQIVND (reference sequence). The CDR3 DNA reads TGTGCCAGTAGTATTTCCATAAATGAAAAACTGTTTTTT. It yields the protein CASSISINEKLFF.

This clonotype was recorded at least ten times. The CDR3 reads CASSVGVSSYEQYF. In DNA form, the CDR3 reads TGTGCCAGCAGCGTAGGGGTCAGCTCCTACGAGCAGTACTTC. The chain couples TRBV9 to TRBJ2-7, with D hard to call. The V gene lost 0 bases and the J gene lost 0 bases, with 7 bases spanning the gap. CDR1 SGDLS and CDR2 YYNGEE come from the germline V gene. CDR3 length: 14 amino acids.

J is TRBJ1-1 and V is TRBV29-1, with D tentatively TRBD1 (5 bases). Trimming stripped 3 bases from V and 1 base from J, with 27 bases between. The germline CDR1 and CDR2 sequences are SQVTM and ANQGSEA. CDR3 length: 19 amino acids. In DNA, the CDR3 is TGCAGCGTTGAGGGCGGTAGCTCCTACGAGCAGGGAGGGAACACTGAAGCTTTCTTT. Protein: CSVEGGSSYEQGGNTEAFF. The variable domain in full, completed from reference TRBV29-1 and TRBJ1-1, reads SAVISQKPSRDICQRGTSLTIQCQVDSQVTMMFWYRQQPGQSLTLIATANQGSEATYESGFVIDKFPISRPNLTFSTLTVSNMSPEDSSIYLCSVEGGSSYEQGGNTEAFFGQGTRLTVV.

V and J are TRBV7-2 and TRBJ2-1; 13 bases fit TRBD2. V was clipped by 5 bases and J by 9 bases; unmatched bases: 19. The CDR3 length is 19 residues. Germline CDR1 SGHTA, CDR2 FQGNSA. The CDR3: CASSHMRTLAGGPGGEQFF. The CDR3 bases are TGTGCCAGCAGCCACATGCGCACACTAGCGGGAGGGCCTGGGGGTGAGCAGTTCTTC.

This clonotype was picked up many times. V and J are TRBV28 and TRBJ1-6, with TRBD1 as a possible D gene (5 bases). This CDR3 has 15 amino acids. Germline values: CDR1 MDHEN, CDR2 SYDVKM. V was shortened by 8 bases and J by 0 bases, with 11 bases between the two germline ends. CDR3 in DNA: TGTGCCAGCTACGAGGACAACTCCTATAATTCACCCCTCCACTTT. This sequence encodes CASYEDNSYNSPLHF.

The chain couples TRBV9 to TRBJ1-1; D is ambiguous. The length of the CDR3 is 14 residues. V was cut by 0 bases and J by 1 base, with 7 bases left in between. Germline CDR1 is SGDLS and CDR2 is YYNGEE. This chain's CDR3 is CASSVGAENTEAFF. CDR3 sequence (DNA): TGTGCCAGCAGCGTAGGAGCAGAGAACACTGAAGCTTTCTTT.

CDR3 nucleotides: TGTGCCAGCAGTTTCGGACTAGCGGGACCCACAGATACGCAGTATTTT. Its protein is CASSFGLAGPTDTQYF. This sequence joins TRBV2 and TRBJ2-3, with 12 bases lining up with TRBD2. This CDR3 is built from 16 residues. The germline gives CDR1 SNHLY, CDR2 FYNNEI. The J segment lost 2 bases and the V segment lost 5 bases, leaving 5 bases of the junction unmatched.

The DNA of the CDR3 is TGTGCCATCAGTGATCTAGGGATTAGCTCTGGAAACACCATATATTTT. Translated: CAISDLGISSGNTIYF. This chain links TRBV10-3 with TRBJ1-3; D gene uncertain. Germline V gene lookup returns CDR1 ENHRY and CDR2 SYGVKD. Trimming removed 3 bases from V and 0 bases from J, with 12 bases in between. The CDR3 spans 16 residues.

This clonotype was seen once. The CDR3 region is CASSPEVGFDEQYF. The CDR3 region has the DNA TGTGCCAGCAGCCCCGAGGTGGGGTTCGACGAGCAGTACTTC. V usage is TRBV5-4 and J usage is TRBJ2-7; unclear D gene. The CDR3 covers 14 residues. Germline CDR1 and CDR2: SGHNT and YYREEE (reference sequence). V gave up 4 bases and J gave up 5 bases, with 16 bases separating them.

Only a few counts were recorded for this clonotype. The chain couples TRBV20-1 to TRBJ2-7, with no clear D. CDR3 size: 13 residues. From germline, CDR1 is DFQATT and CDR2 SNEGSKA (reference sequence). The germline V and J ends were trimmed by 2 bases and 6 bases, with 14 bases remaining between them. The CDR3 region is CSARPRTAAEQYF. The CDR3 coding sequence is TGCAGTGCTAGACCCCGTACGGCAGCCGAGCAGTACTTC.

V and J are TRBV10-3 and TRBJ1-3; no reliable D call. There are 13 residues in the CDR3. The germline gives CDR1 ENHRY, CDR2 SYGVKD. Trimming left V 0 bases short and J 3 bases short, with 3 bases between. CDR3 residues: CAISESSGNTIYF. The CDR3 DNA reads TGTGCCATCAGTGAGTCGAGTGGAAACACCATATATTTT.

Many counts were recorded for this clonotype. V is TRBV7-9 and J is TRBJ2-1, with 7 bases matching TRBD1. The germline CDR1 and CDR2 sequences are SEHNR and FQNEAQ (reference sequence). CDR3 length: 16 residues. The J segment lost 0 bases and the V segment lost 4 bases, leaving 6 bases of the junction unmatched. The CDR3 DNA reads TGTGCCAGCAGCTCGGCGTGGGACAGCTCCTACAATGAGCAGTTCTTC. This encodes CASSSAWDSSYNEQFF.